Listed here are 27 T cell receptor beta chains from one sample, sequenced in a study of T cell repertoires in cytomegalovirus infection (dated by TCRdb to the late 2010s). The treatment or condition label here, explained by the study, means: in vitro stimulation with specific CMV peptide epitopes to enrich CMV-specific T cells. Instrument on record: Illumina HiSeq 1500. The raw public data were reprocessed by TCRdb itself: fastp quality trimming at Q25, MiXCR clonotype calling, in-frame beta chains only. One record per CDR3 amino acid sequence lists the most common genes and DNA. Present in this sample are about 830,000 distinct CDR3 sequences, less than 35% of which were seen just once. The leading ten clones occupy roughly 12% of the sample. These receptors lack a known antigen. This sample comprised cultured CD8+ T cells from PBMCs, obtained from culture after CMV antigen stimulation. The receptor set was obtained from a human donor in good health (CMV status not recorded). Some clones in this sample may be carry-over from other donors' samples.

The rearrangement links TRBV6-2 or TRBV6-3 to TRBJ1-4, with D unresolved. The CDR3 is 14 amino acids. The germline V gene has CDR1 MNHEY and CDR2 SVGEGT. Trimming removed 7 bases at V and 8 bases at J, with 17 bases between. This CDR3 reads CASNDKEGWEKLFF. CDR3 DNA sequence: TGTGCCAGCAACGATAAAGAAGGATGGGAAAAACTGTTTTTT.

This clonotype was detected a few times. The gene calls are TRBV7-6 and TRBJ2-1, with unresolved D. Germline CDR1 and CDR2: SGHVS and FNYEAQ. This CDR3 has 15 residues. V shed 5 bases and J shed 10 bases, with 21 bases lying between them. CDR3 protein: CASSALVLRLGEQFF. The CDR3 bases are TGTGCCAGCAGCGCGTTGGTTCTCAGGTTAGGAGAGCAGTTCTTC.

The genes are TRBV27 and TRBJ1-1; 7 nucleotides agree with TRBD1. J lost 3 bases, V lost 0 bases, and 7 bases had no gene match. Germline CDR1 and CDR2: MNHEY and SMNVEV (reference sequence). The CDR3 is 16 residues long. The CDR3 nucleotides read TGTGCCAGCAGTTTATCGACAGGGCATTGGGACACTGAAGCTTTCTTT. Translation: CASSLSTGHWDTEAFF.

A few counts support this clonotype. The CDR3 loop is CSARDRQGPISYEQYF. In DNA form, the CDR3 reads TGCAGTGCTAGAGACCGACAGGGGCCTATCTCCTACGAGCAGTACTTC. The V call is TRBV20-1, the J call TRBJ2-7, with 8 bases aligning to TRBD1. Germline V CDR1 and CDR2: DFQATT, SNEGSKA (reference sequence). This CDR3 spans 16 amino acids. The trim removed 0 bases at V and 0 bases at J, leaving 7 bases unmatched.

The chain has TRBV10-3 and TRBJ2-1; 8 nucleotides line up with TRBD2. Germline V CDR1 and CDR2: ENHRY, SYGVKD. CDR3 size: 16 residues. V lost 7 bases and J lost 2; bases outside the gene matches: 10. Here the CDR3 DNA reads TGTGCCATCACACAAGGAGCGGGGGATGCCTACAATGAGCAGTTCTTC. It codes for CAITQGAGDAYNEQFF.

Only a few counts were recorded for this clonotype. The CDR3 here is CASSYSMETQYF. The CDR3 nucleotides read TGTGCCAGCAGTTACTCGATGGAGACCCAGTACTTC. The chain has TRBV6-5 and TRBJ2-5; D remains unclear. The V gene lost 0 bases and the J gene lost 5 bases, with 4 bases spanning the gap. The length of the CDR3 is 12 residues. CDR1 and CDR2 from the germline V gene are MNHEY and SVGAGI.

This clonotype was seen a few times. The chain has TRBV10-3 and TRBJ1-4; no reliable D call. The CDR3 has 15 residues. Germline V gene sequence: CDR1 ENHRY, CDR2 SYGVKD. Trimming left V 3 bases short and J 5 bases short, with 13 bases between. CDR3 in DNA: TGTGCCATCAGTGAAGAGGCGGCCCTGAATGAAAAACTGTTTTTT. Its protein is CAISEEAALNEKLFF.

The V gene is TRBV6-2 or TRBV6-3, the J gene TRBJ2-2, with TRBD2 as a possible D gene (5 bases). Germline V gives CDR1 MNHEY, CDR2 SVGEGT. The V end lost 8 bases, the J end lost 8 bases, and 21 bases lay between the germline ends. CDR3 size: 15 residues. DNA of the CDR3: TGTGCCAGCCTTGCCGGGGATTTTACACCGGGGGAGCTGTTTTTT. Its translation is CASLAGDFTPGELFF.

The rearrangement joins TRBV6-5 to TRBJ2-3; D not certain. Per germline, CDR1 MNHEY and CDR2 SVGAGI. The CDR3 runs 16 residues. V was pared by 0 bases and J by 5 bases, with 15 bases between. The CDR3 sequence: CASSYSTPGIGDTQYF. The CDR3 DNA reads TGTGCCAGCAGTTACTCGACACCCGGTATTGGAGATACGCAGTATTTT.

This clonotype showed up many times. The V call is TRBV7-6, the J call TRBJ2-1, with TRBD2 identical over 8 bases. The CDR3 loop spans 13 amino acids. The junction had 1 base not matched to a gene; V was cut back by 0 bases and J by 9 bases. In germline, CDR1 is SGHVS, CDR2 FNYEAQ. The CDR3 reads CASSLASGVEQFF. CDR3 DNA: TGTGCCAGCAGCTTAGCTAGCGGGGTTGAGCAGTTCTTC.

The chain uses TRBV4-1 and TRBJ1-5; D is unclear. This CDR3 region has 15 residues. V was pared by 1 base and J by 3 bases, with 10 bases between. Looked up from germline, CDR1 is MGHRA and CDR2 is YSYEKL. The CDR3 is CASSQVHSINQPQHF. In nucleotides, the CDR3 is TGCGCCAGCAGCCAAGTCCACAGTATCAATCAGCCCCAGCATTTT.

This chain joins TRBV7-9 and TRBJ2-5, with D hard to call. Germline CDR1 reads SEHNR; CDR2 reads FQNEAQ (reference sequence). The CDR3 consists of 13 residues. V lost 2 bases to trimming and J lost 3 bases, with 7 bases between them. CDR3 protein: CASSLRSEETQYF. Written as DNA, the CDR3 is TGTGCCAGCAGCTTAAGGTCTGAAGAGACCCAGTACTTC.

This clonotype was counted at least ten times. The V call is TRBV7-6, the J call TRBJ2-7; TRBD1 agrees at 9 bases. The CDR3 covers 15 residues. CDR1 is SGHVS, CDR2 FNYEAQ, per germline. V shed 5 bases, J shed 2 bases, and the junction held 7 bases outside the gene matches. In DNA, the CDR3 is TGTGCCAGCAGCCCGGGACAGGGAAGGGCCTACGAGCAGTACGTC. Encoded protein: CASSPGQGRAYEQYV.

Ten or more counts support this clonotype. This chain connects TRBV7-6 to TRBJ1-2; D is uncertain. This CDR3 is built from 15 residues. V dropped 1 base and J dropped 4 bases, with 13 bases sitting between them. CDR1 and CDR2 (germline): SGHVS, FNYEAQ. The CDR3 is CASSLEAGMTYGYTF. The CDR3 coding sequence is TGTGCCAGCAGCTTAGAGGCCGGGATGACCTATGGCTACACCTTC.

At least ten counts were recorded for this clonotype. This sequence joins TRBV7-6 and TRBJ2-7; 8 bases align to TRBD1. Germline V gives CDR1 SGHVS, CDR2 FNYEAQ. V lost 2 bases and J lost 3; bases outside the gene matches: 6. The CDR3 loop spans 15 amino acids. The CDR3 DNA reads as TGTGCCAGCAGCTTACTGGGACAGGCAATCTACGAGCAGTACTTC. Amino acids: CASSLLGQAIYEQYF.

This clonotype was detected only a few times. CDR3 nucleotide sequence: TGTGCCAGCAGCTGCCGGGACAGGTCTTGCGAGCAGTACTTC. Its protein is CASSCRDRSCEQYF. V and J are TRBV5-6 and TRBJ2-7; 8 bases align to TRBD1. With 3 bases clipped from V and 6 bases from J, the junction kept 8 bases outside the gene matches. CDR1 and CDR2 (germline): SGHDT, YYEEEE. CDR3 size: 14 residues.

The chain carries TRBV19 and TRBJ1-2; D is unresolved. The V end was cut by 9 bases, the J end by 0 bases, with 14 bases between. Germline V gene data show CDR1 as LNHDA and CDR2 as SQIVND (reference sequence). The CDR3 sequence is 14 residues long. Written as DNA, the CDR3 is TGTGCCAGCAAAATGAGGCCAGCTAACTATGGCTACACCTTC. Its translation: CASKMRPANYGYTF. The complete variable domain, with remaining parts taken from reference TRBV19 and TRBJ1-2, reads DGGITQSPKYLFRKEGQNVTLSCEQNLNHDAMYWYRQDPGQGLRLIYYSQIVNDFQKGDIAEGYSVSREKKESFPLTVTSAQKNPTAFYLCASKMRPANYGYTFGSGTRLTVV.

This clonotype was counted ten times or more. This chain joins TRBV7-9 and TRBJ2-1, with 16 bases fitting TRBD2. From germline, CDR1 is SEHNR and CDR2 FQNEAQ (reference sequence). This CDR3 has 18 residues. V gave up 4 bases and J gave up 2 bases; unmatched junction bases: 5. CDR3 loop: CASSSPGLAGGPYNEQFF. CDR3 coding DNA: TGTGCCAGCAGCTCCCCGGGACTAGCGGGGGGGCCCTACAATGAGCAGTTCTTC.

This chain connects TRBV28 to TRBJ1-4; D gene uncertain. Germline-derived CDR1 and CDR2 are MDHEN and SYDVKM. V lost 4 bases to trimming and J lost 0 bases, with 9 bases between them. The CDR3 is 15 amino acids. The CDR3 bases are TGTGCCAGCAGTTCCCGGGCTACAACTAATGAAAAACTGTTTTTT. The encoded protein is CASSSRATTNEKLFF.

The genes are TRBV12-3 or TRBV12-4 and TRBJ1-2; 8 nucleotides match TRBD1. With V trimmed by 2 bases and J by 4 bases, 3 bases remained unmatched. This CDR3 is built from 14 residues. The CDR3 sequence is CASSLQGAAYGYTF. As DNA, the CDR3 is TGTGCCAGCAGTTTACAGGGGGCGGCCTATGGCTACACCTTC.

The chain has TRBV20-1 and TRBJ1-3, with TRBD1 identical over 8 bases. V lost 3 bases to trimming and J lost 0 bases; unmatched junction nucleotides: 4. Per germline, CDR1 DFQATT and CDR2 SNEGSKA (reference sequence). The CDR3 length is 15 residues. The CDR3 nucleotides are TGCAGTGCTAGGGACAGGGCCTCCTCTGGAAACACCATATATTTT. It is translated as CSARDRASSGNTIYF.

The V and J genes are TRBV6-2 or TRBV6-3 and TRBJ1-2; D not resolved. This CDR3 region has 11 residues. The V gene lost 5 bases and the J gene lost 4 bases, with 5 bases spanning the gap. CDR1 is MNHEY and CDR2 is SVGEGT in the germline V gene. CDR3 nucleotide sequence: TGTGCCAGCAGTCTTCTCTATGGCTACACCTTC. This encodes CASSLLYGYTF.

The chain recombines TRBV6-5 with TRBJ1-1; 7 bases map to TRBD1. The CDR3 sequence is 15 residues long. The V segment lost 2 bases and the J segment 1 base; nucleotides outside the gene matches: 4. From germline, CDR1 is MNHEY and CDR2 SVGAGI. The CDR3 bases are TGTGCCAGCAGTTACGCTCAGGGGGGGAACACTGAAGCTTTCTTT. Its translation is CASSYAQGGNTEAFF.

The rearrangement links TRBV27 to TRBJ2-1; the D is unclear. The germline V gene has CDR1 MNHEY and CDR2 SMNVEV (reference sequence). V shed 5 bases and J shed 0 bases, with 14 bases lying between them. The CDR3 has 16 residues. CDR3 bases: TGTGCCAGCAGTCACCAAGAACGCAGCTCCTACAATGAGCAGTTCTTC. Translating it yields CASSHQERSSYNEQFF.

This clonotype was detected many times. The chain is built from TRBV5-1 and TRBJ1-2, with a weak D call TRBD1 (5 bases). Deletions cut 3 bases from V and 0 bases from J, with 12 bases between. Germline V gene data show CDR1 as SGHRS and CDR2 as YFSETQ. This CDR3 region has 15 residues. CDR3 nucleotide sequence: TGCGCCAGCAGCTGGTCGGGGCAGGCTAACTATGGCTACACCTTC. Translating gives CASSWSGQANYGYTF.

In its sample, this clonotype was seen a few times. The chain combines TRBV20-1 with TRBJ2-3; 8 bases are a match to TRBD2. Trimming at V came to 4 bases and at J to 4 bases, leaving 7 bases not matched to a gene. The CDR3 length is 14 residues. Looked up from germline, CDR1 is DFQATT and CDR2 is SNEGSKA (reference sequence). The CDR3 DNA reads TGCAGTGCTAATCGGGGGGGCCAGGCAGATACGCAGTATTTT. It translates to CSANRGGQADTQYF.

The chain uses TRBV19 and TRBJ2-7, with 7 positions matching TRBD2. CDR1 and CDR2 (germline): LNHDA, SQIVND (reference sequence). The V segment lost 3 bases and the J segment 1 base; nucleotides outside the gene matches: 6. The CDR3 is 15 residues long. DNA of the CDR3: TGTGCCAGTAGTATCGAGCTAGCGGCGTCCTACGAGCAGTACTTC. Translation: CASSIELAASYEQYF.